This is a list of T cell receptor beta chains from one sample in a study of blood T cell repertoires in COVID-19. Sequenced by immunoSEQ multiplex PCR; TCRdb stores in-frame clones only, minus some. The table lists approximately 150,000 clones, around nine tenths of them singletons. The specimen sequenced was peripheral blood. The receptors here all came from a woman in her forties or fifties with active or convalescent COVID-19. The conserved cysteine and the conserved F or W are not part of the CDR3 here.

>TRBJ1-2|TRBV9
ASSATLEGASGYT
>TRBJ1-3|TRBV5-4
ASSLAAGATGNTIY
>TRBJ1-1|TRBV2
VGVGQQNTEAF
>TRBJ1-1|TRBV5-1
ASSLAGGLGTEAF
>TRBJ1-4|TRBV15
ATSRIQGGNEKLF
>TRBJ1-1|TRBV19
ASSIDLTGVNTEAF
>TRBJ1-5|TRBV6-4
ASSLNQPQH
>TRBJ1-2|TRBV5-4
ASSLTANYGYT
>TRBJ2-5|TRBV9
ASSDARGGFETQY
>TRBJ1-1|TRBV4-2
ASSQRQENTEAF
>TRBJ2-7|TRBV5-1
ASRPGPGATYEQY
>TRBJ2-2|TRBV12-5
ARILQGRTGELF
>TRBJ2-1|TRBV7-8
ASSLVPRLAKVVYEQF
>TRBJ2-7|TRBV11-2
ASSLTGNSYEQY
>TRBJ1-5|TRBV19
ASERGRNQPQH
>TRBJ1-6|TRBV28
ASRSGTGSGSPLH
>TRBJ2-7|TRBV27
ASSSGTVPYEQY
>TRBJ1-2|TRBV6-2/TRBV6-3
ASSLPGTGFSSGYT
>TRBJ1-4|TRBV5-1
ASSPGQLNEKLF
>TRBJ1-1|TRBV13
ASSLRQGKAAF
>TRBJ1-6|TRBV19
ASSVYRGNSPLH
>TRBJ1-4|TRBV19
ASNQGGPNEKLF
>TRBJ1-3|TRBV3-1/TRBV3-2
ASSRTAVSGNTIY
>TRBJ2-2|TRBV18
ASSPRAQANTGELF
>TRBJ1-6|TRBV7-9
ASSLTVATLH
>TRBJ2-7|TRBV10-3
AISGPSYEQY
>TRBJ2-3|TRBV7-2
ASSRSLGSKY
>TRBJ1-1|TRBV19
ASSIPGGITEAF
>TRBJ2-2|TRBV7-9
ASSREHTGELF
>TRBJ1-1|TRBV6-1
ASSEQGVITEAF